This entry is about one T cell receptor beta chain. This sample was included in a study of blood T cell repertoires in COVID-19. Background on the study: From the United States, Italy and Spain came samples of acute and convalescent COVID-19.

TCRdb keeps only in-frame clones here, not all; method: immunoSEQ multiplex PCR. This table holds 190,000 or so clones, approximately 88% found once. Germline V gene lookup returns CDR1 SGHTS and CDR2 YDEGEE. V was trimmed by 3 bases and J by 5 bases, leaving 14 bases between them. The CDR3 length is 14 residues. The chain joins TRBV5-8 to TRBJ2-5; tentative D call: TRBD1 (6 bases). The sequence was collected from a middle-aged man with acute or convalescent COVID-19. Material: peripheral blood. CDR3 loop: CASSYTVGAETQYF. In DNA form, the CDR3 reads TGTGCCAGCAGCTATACAGTGGGGGCGGAGACCCAGTACTTC.